These 5 T cell receptor beta chains came from one sample sequenced in a study of blood T cell repertoires in COVID-19. Method: immunoSEQ multiplex PCR; TCRdb's copy keeps in-frame clones and lacks some. The table records 30,000 or so clones, roughly 90% of them present only once. Specimen: peripheral blood. Receptors were obtained from a human donor with active COVID-19. The donor label of this sample is uncertain.

This clone was counted a single time. V gene TRBV11-2 combines with J gene TRBJ2-3; D unclear. The germline V and J ends were trimmed by 5 bases and 3 bases, with 12 bases remaining between them. Per the germline V gene, CDR1 is SGHAT and CDR2 is FQNNGV. This CDR3 contains 14 residues. The CDR3 coding sequence is TGTGCCAGCAGCCCCCTGGTTCAGACAGATACGCAGTATTTT. Translated, it gives CASSPLVQTDTQYF. The full variable domain, its missing parts supplied by reference TRBV11-2 and TRBJ2-3, is EAGVAQSPRYKIIEKRQSVAFWCNPISGHATLYWYQQILGQGPKLLIQFQNNGVVDDSQLPKDRFSAERLKGVDSTLKIQPAKLEDSAVYLCASSPLVQTDTQYFGPGTRLTVL.

By share, this clone ranks as medium-sized. The chain couples TRBV3-1 (or the pseudogene TRBV3-2) to TRBJ2-7; D ambiguous. The CDR3 extends over 13 amino acids. V was shortened by 0 bases and J by 2 bases, with 5 bases between the two germline ends. Germline V gene sequence: CDR1 LGHDT, CDR2 YNNKEL (reference sequence). CDR3: CASSQEGAYEQYF. The CDR3 region has the DNA TGTGCCAGCAGCCAAGAAGGAGCCTACGAGCAGTACTTC.

This chain links TRBV2 with TRBJ1-4; D gene ambiguous. This CDR3 region has 12 residues. Germline V gene lookup returns CDR1 SNHLY and CDR2 FYNNEI. The germline V and J ends were trimmed by 8 bases and 7 bases, with 11 bases remaining between them. The CDR3 DNA reads as TGTGCCAGCCGGGAAGGGAGTGAAAAACTGTTTTTT. It translates to CASREGSEKLFF.

In this sample, this clone turned up a few times. This rearrangement joins TRBV10-3 to TRBJ1-2, with D tentatively TRBD1 (6 bases). The V gene's germline CDR1 is ENHRY and CDR2 SYGVKD. CDR3 size: 15 residues. V was shortened by 6 bases and J by 1 base, with 15 bases between the two germline ends. The CDR3 sequence is CAISSTGRVNYGYTF. In DNA, the CDR3 is TGTGCCATCAGCTCAACAGGGAGAGTTAACTATGGCTACACCTTC.

V is TRBV27 and J is TRBJ1-6, with D perhaps TRBD1 (5 bases). CDR3 length equals 14 residues. V was pared by 8 bases and J by 0 bases, with 8 bases between. Germline CDR1 reads MNHEY; CDR2 reads SMNVEV (reference sequence). The CDR3 nucleotides read TGTGCCAGCTGGACAAGCTCCTATAATTCACCCCTCCACTTT. Its translation is CASWTSSYNSPLHF.